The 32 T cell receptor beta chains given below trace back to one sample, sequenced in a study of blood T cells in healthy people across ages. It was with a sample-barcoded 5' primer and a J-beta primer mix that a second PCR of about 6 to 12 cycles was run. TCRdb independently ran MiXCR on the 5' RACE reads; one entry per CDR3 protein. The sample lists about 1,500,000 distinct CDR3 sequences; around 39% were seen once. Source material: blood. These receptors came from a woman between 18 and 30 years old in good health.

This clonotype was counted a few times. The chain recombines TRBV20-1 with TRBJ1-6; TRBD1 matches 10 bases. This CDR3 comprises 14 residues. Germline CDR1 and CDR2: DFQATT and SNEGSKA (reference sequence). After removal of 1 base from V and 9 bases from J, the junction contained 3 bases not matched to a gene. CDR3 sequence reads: CSARAGTGVSPLHF. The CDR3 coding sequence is TGCAGTGCTAGAGCCGGGACAGGGGTTTCACCCCTCCACTTT.

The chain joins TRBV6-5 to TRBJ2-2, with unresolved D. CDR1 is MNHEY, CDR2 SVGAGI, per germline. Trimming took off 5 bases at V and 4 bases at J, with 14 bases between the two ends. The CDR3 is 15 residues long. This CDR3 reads CASSQPTDGTGELFF. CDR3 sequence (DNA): TGTGCCAGCAGTCAGCCGACCGACGGCACCGGGGAGCTGTTTTTT.

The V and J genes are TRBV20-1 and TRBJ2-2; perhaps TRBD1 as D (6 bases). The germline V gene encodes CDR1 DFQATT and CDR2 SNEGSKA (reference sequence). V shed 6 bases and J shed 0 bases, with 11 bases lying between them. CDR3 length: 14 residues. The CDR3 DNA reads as TGCAGTGCCCCAGGGGACCCGAACACCGGGGAGCTGTTTTTT. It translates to CSAPGDPNTGELFF.

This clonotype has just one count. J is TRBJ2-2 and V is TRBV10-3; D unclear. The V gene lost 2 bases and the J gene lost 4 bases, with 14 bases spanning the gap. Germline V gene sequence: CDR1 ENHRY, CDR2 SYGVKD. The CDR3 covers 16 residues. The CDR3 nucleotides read TGTGCCATCAGTGAGGTACGGGCCCAAATCACCGGGGAGCTGTTTTTT. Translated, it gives CAISEVRAQITGELFF.

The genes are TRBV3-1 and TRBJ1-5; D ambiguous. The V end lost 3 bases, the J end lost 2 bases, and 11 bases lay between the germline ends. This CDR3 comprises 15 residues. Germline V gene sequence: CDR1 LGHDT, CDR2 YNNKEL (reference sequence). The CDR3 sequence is CASSQTRSGNQPQHF. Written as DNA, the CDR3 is TGTGCCAGCAGCCAGACCCGCTCGGGCAATCAGCCCCAGCATTTT.

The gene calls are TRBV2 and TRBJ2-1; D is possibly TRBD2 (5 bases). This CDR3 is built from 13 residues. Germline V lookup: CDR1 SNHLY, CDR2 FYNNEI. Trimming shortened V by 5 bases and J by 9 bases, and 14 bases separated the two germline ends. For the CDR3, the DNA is TGTGCCAGCAGTCGGGATCAGACGAGTGAGCAGTTCTTC. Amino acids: CASSRDQTSEQFF.

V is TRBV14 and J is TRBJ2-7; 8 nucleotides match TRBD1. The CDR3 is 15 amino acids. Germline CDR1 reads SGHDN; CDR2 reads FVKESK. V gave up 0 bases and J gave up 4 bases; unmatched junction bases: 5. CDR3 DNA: TGTGCCAGCAGCCAAGAGTGGCAGGGGGCTTACGAGCAGTACTTC. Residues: CASSQEWQGAYEQYF.

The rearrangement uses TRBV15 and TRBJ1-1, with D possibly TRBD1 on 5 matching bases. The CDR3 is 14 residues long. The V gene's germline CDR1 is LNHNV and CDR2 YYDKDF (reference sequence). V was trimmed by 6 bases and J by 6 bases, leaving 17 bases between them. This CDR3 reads CATSEMQGDPEAFF. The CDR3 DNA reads TGTGCCACCAGTGAGATGCAAGGGGATCCTGAAGCTTTCTTT.

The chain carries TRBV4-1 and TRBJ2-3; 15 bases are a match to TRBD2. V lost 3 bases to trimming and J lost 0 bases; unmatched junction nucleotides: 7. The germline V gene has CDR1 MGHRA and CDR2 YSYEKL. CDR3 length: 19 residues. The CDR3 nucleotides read TGCGCCAGCAGCCAGGACGGACTAGCGGGAGGGTCTAGCACAGATACGCAGTATTTT. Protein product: CASSQDGLAGGSSTDTQYF.

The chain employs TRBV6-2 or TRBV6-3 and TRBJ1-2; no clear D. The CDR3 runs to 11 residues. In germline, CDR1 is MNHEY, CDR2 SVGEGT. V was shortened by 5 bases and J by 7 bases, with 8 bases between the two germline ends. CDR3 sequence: CASSHPGGYTF. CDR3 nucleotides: TGTGCCAGCAGTCACCCGGGTGGCTACACCTTC.

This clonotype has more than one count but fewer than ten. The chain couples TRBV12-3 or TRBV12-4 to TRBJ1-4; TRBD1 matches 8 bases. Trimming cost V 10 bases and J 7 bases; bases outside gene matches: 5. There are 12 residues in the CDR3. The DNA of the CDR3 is TGTGCCACCGGGGACAGGATTGAAAAACTGTTTTTT. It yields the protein CATGDRIEKLFF.

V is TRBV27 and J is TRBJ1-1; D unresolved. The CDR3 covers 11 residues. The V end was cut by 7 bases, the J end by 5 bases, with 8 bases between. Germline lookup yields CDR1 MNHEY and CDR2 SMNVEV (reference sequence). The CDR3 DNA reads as TGTGCCAGCATCTTGGGGACTGAAGCTTTCTTT. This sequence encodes CASILGTEAFF.

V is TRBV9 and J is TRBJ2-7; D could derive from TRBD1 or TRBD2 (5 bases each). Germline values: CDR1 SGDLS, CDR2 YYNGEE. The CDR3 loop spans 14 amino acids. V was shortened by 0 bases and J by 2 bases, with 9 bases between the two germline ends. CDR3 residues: CASSVEVGAYEQYF. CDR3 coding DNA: TGTGCCAGCAGCGTAGAGGTGGGGGCCTACGAGCAGTACTTC.

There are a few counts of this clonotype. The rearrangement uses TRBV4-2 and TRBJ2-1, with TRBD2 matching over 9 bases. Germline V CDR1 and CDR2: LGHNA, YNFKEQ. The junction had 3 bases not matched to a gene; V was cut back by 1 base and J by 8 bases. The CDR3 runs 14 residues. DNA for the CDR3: TGTGCCAGCAGCCAAGCTGGGACTAGCCATGAGCAGTTCTTC. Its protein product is CASSQAGTSHEQFF.

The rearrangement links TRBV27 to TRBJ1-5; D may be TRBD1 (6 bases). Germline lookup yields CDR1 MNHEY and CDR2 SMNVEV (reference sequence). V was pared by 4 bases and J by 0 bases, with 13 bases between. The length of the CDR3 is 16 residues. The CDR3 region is CASSSLGHLSNQPQHF. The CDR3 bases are TGTGCCAGCAGTTCCTTGGGACACCTTAGCAATCAGCCCCAGCATTTT.

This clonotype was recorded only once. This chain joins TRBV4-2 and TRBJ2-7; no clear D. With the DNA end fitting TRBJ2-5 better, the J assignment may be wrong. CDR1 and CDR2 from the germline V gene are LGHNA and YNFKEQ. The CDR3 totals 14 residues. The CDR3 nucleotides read TGTGCCAGCAGCCAAGGTCCCTCGTTTGAGACCCAGTACTTC. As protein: CASSQGPSFETQYF.

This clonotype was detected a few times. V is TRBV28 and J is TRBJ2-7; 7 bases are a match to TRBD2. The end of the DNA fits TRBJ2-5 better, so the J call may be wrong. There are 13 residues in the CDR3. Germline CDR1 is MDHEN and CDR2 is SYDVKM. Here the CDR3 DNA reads TGTGCCAGCAGTAGCGGGGCCCACGAGACCCAGTACTTC. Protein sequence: CASSSGAHETQYF.

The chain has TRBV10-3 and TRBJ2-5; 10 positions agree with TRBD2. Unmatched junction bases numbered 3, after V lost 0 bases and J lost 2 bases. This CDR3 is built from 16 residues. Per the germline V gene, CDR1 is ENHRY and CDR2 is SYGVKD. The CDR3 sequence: CAISESPSGGQETQYF. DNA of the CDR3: TGTGCCATCAGTGAGTCTCCTAGCGGGGGACAAGAGACCCAGTACTTC.

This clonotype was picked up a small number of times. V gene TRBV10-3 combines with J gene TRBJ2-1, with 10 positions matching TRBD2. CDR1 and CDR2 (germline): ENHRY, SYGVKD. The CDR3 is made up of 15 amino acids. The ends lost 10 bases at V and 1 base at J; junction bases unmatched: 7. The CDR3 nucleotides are TGTGCCACCCAGAGCGGGGGGGTTTCCTACAATGAGCAGTTCTTC. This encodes CATQSGGVSYNEQFF.

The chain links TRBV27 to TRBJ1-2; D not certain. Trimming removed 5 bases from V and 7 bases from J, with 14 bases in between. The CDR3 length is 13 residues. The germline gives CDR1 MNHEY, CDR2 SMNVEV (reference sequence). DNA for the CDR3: TGTGCCAGCAGTCTAGAGGGAGCGGCTGGCTACACCTTC. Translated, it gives CASSLEGAAGYTF.

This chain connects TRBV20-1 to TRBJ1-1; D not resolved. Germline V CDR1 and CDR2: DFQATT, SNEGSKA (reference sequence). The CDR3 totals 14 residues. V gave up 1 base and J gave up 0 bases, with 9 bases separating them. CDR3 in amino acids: CSARVGHMNTEAFF. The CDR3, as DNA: TGCAGTGCTAGAGTAGGGCACATGAACACTGAAGCTTTCTTT.

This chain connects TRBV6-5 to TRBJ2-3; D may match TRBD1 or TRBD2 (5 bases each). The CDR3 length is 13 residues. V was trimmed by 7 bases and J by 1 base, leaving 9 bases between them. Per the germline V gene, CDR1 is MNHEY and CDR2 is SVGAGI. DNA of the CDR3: TGTGCCAGCACTAGGGACGGCACAGATACGCAGTATTTT. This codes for CASTRDGTDTQYF.

CDR3 amino acids: CASSQELGTGANVLTF. CDR3 coding DNA: TGTGCCAGCAGCCAAGAGTTGGGGACTGGGGCCAACGTCCTGACTTTC. The rearrangement links TRBV4-2 to TRBJ2-6; D is ambiguous. The CDR3 sequence is 16 residues long. The V gene's germline CDR1 is LGHNA and CDR2 YNFKEQ. V lost 0 bases and J 2 bases, leaving 8 bases between the germline ends.

The CDR3 region is CASRRGRDDEQFF. The CDR3 nucleotides read TGTGCCAGCAGGCGCGGGAGAGACGATGAGCAGTTCTTC. The chain employs TRBV2 and TRBJ2-1, with TRBD2 matching over 7 bases. V lost 6 bases to trimming and J lost 8 bases; unmatched junction nucleotides: 7. Germline values: CDR1 SNHLY, CDR2 FYNNEI. This CDR3 comprises 13 residues.

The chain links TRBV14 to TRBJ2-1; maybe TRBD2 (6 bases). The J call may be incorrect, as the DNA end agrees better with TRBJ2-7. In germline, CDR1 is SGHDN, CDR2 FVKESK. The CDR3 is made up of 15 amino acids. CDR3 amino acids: CASSQAWEAYNEQYF. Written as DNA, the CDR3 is TGTGCCAGCAGCCAAGCGTGGGAGGCCTACAATGAGCAGTACTTC.

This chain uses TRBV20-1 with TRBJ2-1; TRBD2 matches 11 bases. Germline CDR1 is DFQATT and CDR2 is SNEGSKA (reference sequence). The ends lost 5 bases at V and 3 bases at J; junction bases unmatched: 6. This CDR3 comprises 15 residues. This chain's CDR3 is CSADRLAGIYNEQFF. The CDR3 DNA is TGCAGTGCTGACCGACTAGCGGGAATCTACAATGAGCAGTTCTTC.

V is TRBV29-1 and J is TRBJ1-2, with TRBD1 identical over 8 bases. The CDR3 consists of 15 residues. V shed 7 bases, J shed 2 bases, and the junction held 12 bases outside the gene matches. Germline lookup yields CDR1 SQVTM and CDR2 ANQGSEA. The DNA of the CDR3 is TGCAGCGGTTCCACCGGGACAGGAAAAAACTATGGCTACACCTTC. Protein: CSGSTGTGKNYGYTF.

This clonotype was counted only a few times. The CDR3 region has the DNA TGTGCCAGCAGCCAAGAACAGGGGGGACAGACCGCTAACTATGGCTACACCTTC. As protein: CASSQEQGGQTANYGYTF. V is TRBV3-1 and J is TRBJ1-2, with 8 bases aligning to TRBD1. The CDR3 has 18 amino acids. J gave up 0 bases and V 0 bases, and 9 bases lay outside the gene matches. Germline V gives CDR1 LGHDT, CDR2 YNNKEL (reference sequence).

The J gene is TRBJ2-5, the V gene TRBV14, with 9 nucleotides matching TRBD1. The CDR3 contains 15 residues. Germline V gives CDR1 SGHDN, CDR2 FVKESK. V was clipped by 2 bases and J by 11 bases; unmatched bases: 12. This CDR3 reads CASSQNRGLIVEQYF. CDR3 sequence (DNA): TGTGCCAGCAGCCAAAACAGGGGGCTTATAGTGGAGCAGTACTTC.

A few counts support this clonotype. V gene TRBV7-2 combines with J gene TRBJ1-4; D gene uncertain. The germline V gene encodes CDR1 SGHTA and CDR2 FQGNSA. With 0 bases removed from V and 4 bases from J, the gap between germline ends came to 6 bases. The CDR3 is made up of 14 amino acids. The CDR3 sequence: CASSLARYNEKLFF. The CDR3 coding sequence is TGTGCCAGCAGCTTAGCCCGGTATAATGAAAAACTGTTTTTT. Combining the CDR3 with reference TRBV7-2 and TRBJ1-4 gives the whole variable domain GAGVSQSPSNKVTEKGKDVELRCDPISGHTALYWYRQSLGQGLEFLIYFQGNSAPDKSGLPSDRFSAERTGGSVSTLTIQRTQQEDSAVYLCASSLARYNEKLFFGSGTQLSVL.

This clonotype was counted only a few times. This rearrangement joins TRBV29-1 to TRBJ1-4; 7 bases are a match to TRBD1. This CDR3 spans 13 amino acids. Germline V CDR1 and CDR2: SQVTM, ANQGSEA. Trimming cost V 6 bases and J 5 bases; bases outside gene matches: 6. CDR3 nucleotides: TGCAGCGTGCGGGACAGCCCGAATGAAAAACTGTTTTTT. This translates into CSVRDSPNEKLFF.

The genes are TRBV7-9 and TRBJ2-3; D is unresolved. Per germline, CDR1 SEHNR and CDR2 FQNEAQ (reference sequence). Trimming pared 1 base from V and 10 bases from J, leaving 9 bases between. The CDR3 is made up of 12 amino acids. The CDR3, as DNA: TGTGCCAGCAGCTTAGAAGCTATGGCGCAGTATTTT. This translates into CASSLEAMAQYF.